The T cell receptor (beta chain) under discussion was sequenced for a study of prognosis after radiotherapy for stage I lung cancer. Looking at the study overall: A handful of patients had distant metastases at a median of 7 months after radiotherapy, and under 17 showed no significant progression.

CDR1 is DFQATT, CDR2 SNEGSKA, per germline (reference sequence). The CDR3 covers 14 residues. After removal of 2 bases from V and 7 bases from J, the junction contained 5 bases not matched to a gene. TCR beta CDR3 amplification from genomic DNA was performed by two-round multiplex PCR. With primers specific to each TRBV and TRBJ gene, the first-round PCR was performed. TCRdb passed the multiplex PCR reads through MiXCR, listing each CDR3 protein once. The table lists around 51,000 distinct CDR3 sequences, 30% to 40% of them singletons. Each of two time points yielded six milliliters of peripheral venous blood. This clonotype was detected ten times or more.

The chain recombines TRBV20-1 with TRBJ2-4, with 10 positions matching TRBD1. Sample: PBMCs, taken before or after stereotactic body radiation therapy (not recorded which). The clonotype comes from a donor at least 50 years old with non-small cell lung cancer. This CDR3 is CSARFSGQGNIQYF. CDR3 bases: TGCAGTGCTAGATTTTCGGGACAGGGGAACATTCAGTACTTC.